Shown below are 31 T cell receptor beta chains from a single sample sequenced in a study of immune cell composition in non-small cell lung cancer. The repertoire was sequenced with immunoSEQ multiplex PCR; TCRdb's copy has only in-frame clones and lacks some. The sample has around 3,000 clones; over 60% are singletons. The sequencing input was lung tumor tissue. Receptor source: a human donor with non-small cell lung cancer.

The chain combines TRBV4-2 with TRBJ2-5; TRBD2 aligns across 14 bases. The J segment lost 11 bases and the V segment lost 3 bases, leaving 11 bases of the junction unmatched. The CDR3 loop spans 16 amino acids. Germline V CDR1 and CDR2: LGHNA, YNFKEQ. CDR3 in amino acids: CASSHPGLAGGTEQYF. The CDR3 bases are TGTGCCAGCAGCCACCCCGGACTAGCGGGGGGTACGGAGCAGTACTTC.

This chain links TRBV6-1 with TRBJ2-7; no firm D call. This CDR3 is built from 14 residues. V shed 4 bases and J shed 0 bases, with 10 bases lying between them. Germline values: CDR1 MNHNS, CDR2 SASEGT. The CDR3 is CASSARAHSYEQYF. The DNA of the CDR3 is TGTGCCAGCAGTGCTCGAGCCCACTCCTACGAGCAGTACTTC.

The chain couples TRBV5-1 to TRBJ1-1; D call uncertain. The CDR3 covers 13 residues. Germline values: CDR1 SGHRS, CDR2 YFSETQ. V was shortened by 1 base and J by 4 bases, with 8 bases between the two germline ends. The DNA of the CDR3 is TGCGCCAGCAGCTTGCTGTTTTCCACTGAAGCTTTCTTT. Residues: CASSLLFSTEAFF.

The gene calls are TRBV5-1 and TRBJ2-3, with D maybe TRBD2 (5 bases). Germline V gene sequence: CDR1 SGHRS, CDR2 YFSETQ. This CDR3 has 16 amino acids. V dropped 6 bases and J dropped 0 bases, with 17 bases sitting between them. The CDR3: CASTPNVGSSTDTQYF. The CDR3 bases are TGCGCCAGCACCCCCAATGTGGGGAGTAGCACAGATACGCAGTATTTT.

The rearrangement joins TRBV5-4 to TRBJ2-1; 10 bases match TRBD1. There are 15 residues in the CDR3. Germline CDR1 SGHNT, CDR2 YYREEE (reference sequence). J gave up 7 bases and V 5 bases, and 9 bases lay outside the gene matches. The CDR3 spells CASRPPGQGLNEQFF. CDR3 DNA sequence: TGTGCCAGCAGGCCGCCGGGACAGGGGCTTAATGAGCAGTTCTTC.

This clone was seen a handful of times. The CDR3 DNA reads TGTGCCATCAGTGTTGACAGAGATTATGGCTACACCTTC. It codes for CAISVDRDYGYTF. This rearrangement joins TRBV10-3 to TRBJ1-2; a weak D match, TRBD1 (5 bases). CDR1 and CDR2 (germline): ENHRY, SYGVKD. The V gene lost 4 bases and the J gene lost 5 bases, with 11 bases spanning the gap. The CDR3 totals 13 residues.

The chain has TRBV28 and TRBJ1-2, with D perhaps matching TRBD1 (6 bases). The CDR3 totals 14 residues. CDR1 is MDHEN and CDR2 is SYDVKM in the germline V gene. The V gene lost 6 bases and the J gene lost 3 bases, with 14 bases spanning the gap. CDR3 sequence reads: CASRIQGVDYGYTF. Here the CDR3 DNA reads TGTGCCAGCAGGATACAGGGAGTCGACTATGGCTACACCTTC.

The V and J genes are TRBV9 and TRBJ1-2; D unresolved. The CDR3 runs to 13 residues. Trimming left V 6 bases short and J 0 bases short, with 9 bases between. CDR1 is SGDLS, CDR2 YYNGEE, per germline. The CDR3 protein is CASTGGPNYGYTF. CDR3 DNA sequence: TGTGCCAGCACGGGAGGCCCTAACTATGGCTACACCTTC.

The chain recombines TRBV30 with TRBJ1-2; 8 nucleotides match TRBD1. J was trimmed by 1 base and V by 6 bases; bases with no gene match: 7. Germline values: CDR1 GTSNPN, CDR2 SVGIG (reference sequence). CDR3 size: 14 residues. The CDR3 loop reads CACRGTGLNYGYTF. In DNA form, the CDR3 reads TGTGCCTGTAGGGGGACAGGCCTTAACTATGGCTACACCTTC.

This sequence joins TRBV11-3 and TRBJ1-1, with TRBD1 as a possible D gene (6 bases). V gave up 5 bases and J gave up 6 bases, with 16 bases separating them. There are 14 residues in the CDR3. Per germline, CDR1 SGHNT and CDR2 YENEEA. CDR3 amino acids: CASSASRGHPEAFF. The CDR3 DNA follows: TGTGCCAGCAGCGCATCCCGGGGACACCCTGAAGCTTTCTTT. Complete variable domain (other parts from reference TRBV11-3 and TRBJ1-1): EAGVVQSPRYKIIEKKQPVAFWCNPISGHNTLYWYLQNLGQGPELLIRYENEEAVDDSQLPKDRFSAERLKGVDSTLKIQPAELGDSAVYLCASSASRGHPEAFFGQGTRLTVV.

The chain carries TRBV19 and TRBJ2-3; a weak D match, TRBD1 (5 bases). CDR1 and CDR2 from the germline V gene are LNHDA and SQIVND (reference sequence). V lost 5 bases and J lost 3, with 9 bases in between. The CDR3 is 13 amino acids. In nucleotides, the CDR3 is TGTGCCAGTAGTCCCAGGGTAACAGATACGCAGTATTTT. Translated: CASSPRVTDTQYF.

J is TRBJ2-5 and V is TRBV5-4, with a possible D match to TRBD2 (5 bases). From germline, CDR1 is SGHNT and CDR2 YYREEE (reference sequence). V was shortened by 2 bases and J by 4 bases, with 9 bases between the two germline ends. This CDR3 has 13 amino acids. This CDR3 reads CASSFEGGETQYF. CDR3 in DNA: TGTGCCAGCAGCTTTGAGGGCGGAGAGACCCAGTACTTC.

CDR3 loop: CASSGRRQGYNQPQHF. The CDR3 DNA sequence: TGCGCCAGCAGCGGACGCCGACAGGGCTATAATCAGCCCCAGCATTTT. The chain has TRBV5-1 and TRBJ1-5, with 7 bases matching TRBD1. V lost 4 bases and J lost 4; bases outside the gene matches: 11. The CDR3 runs 16 residues. Germline V gene sequence: CDR1 SGHRS, CDR2 YFSETQ.

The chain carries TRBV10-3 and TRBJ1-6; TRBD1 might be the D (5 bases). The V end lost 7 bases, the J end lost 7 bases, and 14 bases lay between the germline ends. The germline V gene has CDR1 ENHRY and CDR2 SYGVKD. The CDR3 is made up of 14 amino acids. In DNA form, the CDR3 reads TGTGCCATCAAACCCAGGGAGGGCAATTCACCCCTCCACTTT. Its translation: CAIKPREGNSPLHF.

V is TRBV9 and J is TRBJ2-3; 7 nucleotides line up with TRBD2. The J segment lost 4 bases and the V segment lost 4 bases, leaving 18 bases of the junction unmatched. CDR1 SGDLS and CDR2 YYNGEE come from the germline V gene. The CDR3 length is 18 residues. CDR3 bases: TGTGCCAGCAGCCCTTCCGCCGGGACTACCCATTGGTCAGATACGCAGTATTTT. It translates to CASSPSAGTTHWSDTQYF.

CDR3 amino acids: CASSSQGRNEKLFF. In DNA form, the CDR3 reads TGTGCCAGCAGTTCACAGGGTCGAAATGAAAAACTGTTTTTT. V gene TRBV28 combines with J gene TRBJ1-4, with D perhaps TRBD1 (6 bases). Trimming stripped 4 bases from V and 5 bases from J, with 11 bases between. The CDR3 has 14 residues. Germline values: CDR1 MDHEN, CDR2 SYDVKM.

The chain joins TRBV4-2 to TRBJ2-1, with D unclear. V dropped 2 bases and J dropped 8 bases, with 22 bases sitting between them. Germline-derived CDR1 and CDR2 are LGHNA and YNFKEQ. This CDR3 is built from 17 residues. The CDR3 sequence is CASSQQRWNLQDYEQFF. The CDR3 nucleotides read TGTGCCAGCAGCCAACAAAGATGGAATCTTCAAGACTATGAGCAGTTCTTC.

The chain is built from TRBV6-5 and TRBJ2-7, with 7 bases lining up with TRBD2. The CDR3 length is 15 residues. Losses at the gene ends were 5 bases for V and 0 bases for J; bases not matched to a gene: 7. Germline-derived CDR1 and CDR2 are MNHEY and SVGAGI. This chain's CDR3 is CASSRTGTNSYEQYF. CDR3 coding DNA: TGTGCCAGCAGTCGAACCGGGACTAACTCCTACGAGCAGTACTTC.

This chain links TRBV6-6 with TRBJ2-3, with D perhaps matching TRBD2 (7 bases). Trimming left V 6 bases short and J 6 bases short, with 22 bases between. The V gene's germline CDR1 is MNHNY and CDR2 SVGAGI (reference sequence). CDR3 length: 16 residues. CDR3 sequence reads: CASRVGGVGSGDTQYF. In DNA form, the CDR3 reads TGTGCCAGCAGGGTAGGGGGGGTGGGGTCGGGTGATACGCAGTATTTT.

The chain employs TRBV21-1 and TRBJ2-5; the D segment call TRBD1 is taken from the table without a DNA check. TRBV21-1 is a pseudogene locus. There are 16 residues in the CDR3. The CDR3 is CASSKLTGVPQETQYF. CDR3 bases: TGTGCCAGCAGCAAGTTGACAGGGGTTCCACAAGAGACCCAGTACTTC.

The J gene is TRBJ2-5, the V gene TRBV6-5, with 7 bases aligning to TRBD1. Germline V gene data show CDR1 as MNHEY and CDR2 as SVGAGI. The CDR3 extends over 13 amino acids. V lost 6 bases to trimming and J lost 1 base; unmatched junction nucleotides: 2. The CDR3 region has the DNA TGTGCCAGCAGGGGGACAGCCCAAGAGACCCAGTACTTC. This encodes CASRGTAQETQYF.

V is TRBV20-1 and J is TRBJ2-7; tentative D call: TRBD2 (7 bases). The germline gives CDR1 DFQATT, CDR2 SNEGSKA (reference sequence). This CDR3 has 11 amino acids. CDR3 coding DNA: TGCCGGGGGGCCTCCTCCTACGAGCAGTACTTC. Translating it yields CRGASSYEQYF.

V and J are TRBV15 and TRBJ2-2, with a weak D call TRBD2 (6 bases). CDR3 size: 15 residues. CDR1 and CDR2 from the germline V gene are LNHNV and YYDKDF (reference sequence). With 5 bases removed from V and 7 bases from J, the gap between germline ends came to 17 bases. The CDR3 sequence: CATSQSRAGYGELFF. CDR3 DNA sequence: TGTGCCACCAGCCAAAGCAGGGCGGGGTACGGGGAGCTGTTTTTT.

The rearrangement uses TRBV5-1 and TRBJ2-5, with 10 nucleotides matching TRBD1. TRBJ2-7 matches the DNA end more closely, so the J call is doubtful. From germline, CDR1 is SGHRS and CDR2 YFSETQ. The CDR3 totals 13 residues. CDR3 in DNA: TGCGCCAGCAGGATGGGACAGGGGTACGAGCAGTACTTC. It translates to CASRMGQGYEQYF.

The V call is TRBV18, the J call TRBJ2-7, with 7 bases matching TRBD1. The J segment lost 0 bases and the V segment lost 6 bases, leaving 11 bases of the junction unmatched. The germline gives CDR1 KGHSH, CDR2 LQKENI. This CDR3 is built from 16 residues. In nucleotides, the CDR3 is TGTGCCAGCTCCAACCAGGGGGAGATGAGCTCCTACGAGCAGTACTTC. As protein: CASSNQGEMSSYEQYF. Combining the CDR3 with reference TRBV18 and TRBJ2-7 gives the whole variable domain NAGVMQNPRHLVRRRGQEARLRCSPMKGHSHVYWYRQLPEEGLKFMVYLQKENIIDESGMPKERFSAEFPKEGPSILRIQQVVRGDSAAYFCASSNQGEMSSYEQYFGPGTRLTVT.

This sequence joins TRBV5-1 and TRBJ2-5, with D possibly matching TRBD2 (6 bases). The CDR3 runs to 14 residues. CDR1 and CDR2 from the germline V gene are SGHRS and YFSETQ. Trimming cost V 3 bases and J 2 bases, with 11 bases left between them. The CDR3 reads CASSSEGTQETQYF. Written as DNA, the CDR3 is TGCGCCAGCAGCTCAGAGGGGACTCAAGAGACCCAGTACTTC.

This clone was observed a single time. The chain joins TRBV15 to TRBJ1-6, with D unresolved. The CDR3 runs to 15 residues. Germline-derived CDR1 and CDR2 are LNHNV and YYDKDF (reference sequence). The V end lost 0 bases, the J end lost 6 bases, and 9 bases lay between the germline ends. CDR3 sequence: CATSRDSVLNSPLHF. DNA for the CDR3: TGTGCCACCAGCAGAGATTCGGTGCTTAATTCACCCCTCCACTTT. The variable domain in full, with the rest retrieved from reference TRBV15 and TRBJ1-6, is DAMVIQNPRYQVTQFGKPVTLSCSQTLNHNVMYWYQQKSSQAPKLLFHYYDKDFNNEADTPDNFQSRRPNTSFCFLDIRSPGLGDTAMYLCATSRDSVLNSPLHFGNGTRLTVT.

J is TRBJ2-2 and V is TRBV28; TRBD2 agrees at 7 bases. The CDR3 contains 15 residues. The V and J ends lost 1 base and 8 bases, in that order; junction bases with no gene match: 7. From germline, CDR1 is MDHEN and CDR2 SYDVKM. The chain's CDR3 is CASSLLSGGQGELFF. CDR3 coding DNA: TGTGCCAGCAGTTTATTGTCGGGGGGTCAGGGGGAGCTGTTTTTT.

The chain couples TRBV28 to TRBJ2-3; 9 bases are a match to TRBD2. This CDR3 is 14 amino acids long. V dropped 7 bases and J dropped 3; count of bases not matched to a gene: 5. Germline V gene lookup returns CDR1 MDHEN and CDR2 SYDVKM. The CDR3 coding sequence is TGTGCCAGCACGGCGGGGGGGGGAACAGATACGCAGTATTTT. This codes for CASTAGGGTDTQYF.

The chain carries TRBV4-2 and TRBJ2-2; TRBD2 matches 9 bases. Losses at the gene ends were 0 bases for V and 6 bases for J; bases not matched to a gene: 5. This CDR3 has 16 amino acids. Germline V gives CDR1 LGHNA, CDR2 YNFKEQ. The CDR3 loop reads CASSQDGLAWAGELFF. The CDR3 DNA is TGTGCCAGCAGCCAAGATGGACTAGCGTGGGCCGGGGAGCTGTTTTTT.

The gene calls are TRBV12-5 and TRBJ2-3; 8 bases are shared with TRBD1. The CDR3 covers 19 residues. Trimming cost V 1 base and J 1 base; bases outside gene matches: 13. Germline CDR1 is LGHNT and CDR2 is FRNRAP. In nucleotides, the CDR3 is TGTGCTAGTGGTTTGGCCATAGGTTCGGACAGGGAGGGCACAGATACGCAGTATTTT. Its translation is CASGLAIGSDREGTDTQYF.